These 21 T cell receptor beta chains came from one sample sequenced in a study of control samples from healthy donors and cancer patients. The method was immunoSEQ multiplex PCR; TCRdb's version includes in-frame clones alone and lacks a portion of them. The sample yields 65,000 to 95,000 clones, around 87% seen once. Sequenced: blood. All receptors come from a man in his fifties or sixties in good health.

On this clone: Mismatch with germline at one junction end may stem from a read error. The chain is built from TRBV7-7 and TRBJ2-7; 7 bases map to TRBD1. Germline lookup yields CDR1 SSHAT and CDR2 FNYEAQ (reference sequence). This CDR3 has 15 residues. CDR3 region: CASSPTGTDGYEQYF. The CDR3 DNA reads TGTGCTAGCAGCCCAACCGGGACAGATGGGTACGAGCAGTACTTC.

The CDR3 region is CASSYVLGRQGDQPQHF. DNA of the CDR3: TGTGCCAGCAGTTACGTTTTGGGGAGACAGGGGGATCAGCCCCAGCATTTT. V and J are TRBV6-2 or TRBV6-3 and TRBJ1-5, with 9 nucleotides matching TRBD1. The CDR3 runs to 17 residues. Germline loops: CDR1 MNHEY, CDR2 SVGEGT. Unmatched junction bases numbered 10, after V lost 2 bases and J lost 5 bases.

The rearrangement joins TRBV15 to TRBJ1-6; a possible D gene is TRBD1 (5 bases). Deletions cut 0 bases from V and 9 bases from J, with 18 bases between. Germline V gene sequence: CDR1 LNHNV, CDR2 YYDKDF (reference sequence). The CDR3 is 17 residues long. The CDR3 nucleotides read TGTGCCACCAGCAGAGAGGGGACGGTGGTTAAAGGTTCACCCCTCCACTTT. Its translation: CATSREGTVVKGSPLHF.

V gene TRBV5-1 combines with J gene TRBJ1-2, with 8 bases fitting TRBD1. In germline, CDR1 is SGHRS, CDR2 YFSETQ. Trimming at V came to 1 base and at J to 3 bases, leaving 5 bases not matched to a gene. The CDR3 is 15 residues long. In DNA, the CDR3 is TGCGCCAGCAGCTTGACAGGGGGAGAGGACTATGGCTACACCTTC. This encodes CASSLTGGEDYGYTF.

This sequence joins TRBV7-9 and TRBJ1-5; D remains unclear. This CDR3 region has 14 residues. Per germline, CDR1 SEHNR and CDR2 FQNEAQ (reference sequence). Trimming shortened V by 5 bases and J by 4 bases, and 12 bases separated the two germline ends. The CDR3: CASSPSGLNQPQHF. Written as DNA, the CDR3 is TGTGCCAGCAGCCCTAGCGGACTAAATCAGCCCCAGCATTTT.

The chain joins TRBV3-1 (or the pseudogene TRBV3-2) to TRBJ1-1; TRBD1 aligns across 7 bases. CDR3 length: 15 residues. Per germline, CDR1 LGHDT and CDR2 YNNKEL (reference sequence). V lost 0 bases, J lost 4 bases, and 5 bases stayed unmatched. CDR3 sequence (DNA): TGTGCCAGCAGCCAAGATCGGCAGGGGGGCACTGAAGCTTTCTTT. It specifies CASSQDRQGGTEAFF.

The chain links TRBV29-1 to TRBJ2-5; 9 nucleotides align to TRBD1. The CDR3 has 14 amino acids. The J segment lost 4 bases and the V segment lost 6 bases, leaving 9 bases of the junction unmatched. The germline gives CDR1 SQVTM, CDR2 ANQGSEA. Here the CDR3 DNA reads TGCAGCGTCGCCCTAGGACAGGGGAGAGAGACCCAGTACTTC. Amino acid sequence: CSVALGQGRETQYF.

This clone is a singleton in its sample. The gene calls are TRBV24-1 and TRBJ2-1, with 12 bases identical to TRBD1. J gave up 4 bases and V 5 bases, and 8 bases lay outside the gene matches. The CDR3 sequence is 17 residues long. CDR1 KGHDR and CDR2 SFDVKD come from the germline V gene. The CDR3 region has the DNA TGTGCCACCAGTGCCCCGGGACAGGGGGCCCTATACAATGAGCAGTTCTTC. Its translation: CATSAPGQGALYNEQFF.

The chain recombines TRBV27 with TRBJ2-1, with D perhaps matching TRBD2 (6 bases). Looked up from germline, CDR1 is MNHEY and CDR2 is SMNVEV (reference sequence). This CDR3 is 15 amino acids long. Trimming cost V 7 bases and J 7 bases, with 20 bases left between them. CDR3 region: CASISSGEKRNEQFF. CDR3 coding DNA: TGTGCCAGCATCAGCTCGGGGGAGAAGAGGAATGAGCAGTTCTTC.

The chain is built from TRBV13 and TRBJ1-2; D is possibly TRBD1 (5 bases). V lost 2 bases and J lost 6, with 13 bases in between. Germline lookup yields CDR1 PRHDT and CDR2 FYEKMQ (reference sequence). This CDR3 is 14 amino acids long. In DNA, the CDR3 is TGTGCCAGCAGCTTATCGGGGGGAAGGAATGGCTACACCTTC. It is translated as CASSLSGGRNGYTF.

The J gene is TRBJ1-2, the V gene TRBV5-6; D may be TRBD1 (5 bases). Germline V gene sequence: CDR1 SGHDT, CDR2 YYEEEE. Trimming shortened V by 4 bases and J by 0 bases, and 19 bases separated the two germline ends. This CDR3 has 17 residues. DNA of the CDR3: TGTGCCAGCAGCCTCCAGGAAAGCAGGGAAGCTAACTATGGCTACACCTTC. It encodes CASSLQESREANYGYTF.

The chain joins TRBV7-2 to TRBJ2-3; D perhaps matches TRBD2 (7 bases). V was pared by 11 bases and J by 4 bases, with 19 bases between. The CDR3 loop spans 14 amino acids. The germline CDR1 and CDR2 sequences are SGHTA and FQGNSA. The CDR3 reads CASRGGGSADTQYF. Here the CDR3 DNA reads TGTGCCTCCCGAGGCGGGGGCAGCGCAGATACGCAGTATTTT.

This chain links TRBV5-4 with TRBJ2-2, with no clear D. The germline gives CDR1 SGHNT, CDR2 YYREEE (reference sequence). The germline V and J ends were trimmed by 0 bases and 0 bases, with 12 bases remaining between them. This CDR3 has 17 residues. Here the CDR3 DNA reads TGTGCCAGCAGCTTGGCAGTGACGGTCGCGAACACCGGGGAGCTGTTTTTT. It is translated as CASSLAVTVANTGELFF. The full variable domain, rest sourced from reference TRBV5-4 and TRBJ2-2, is ETGVTQSPTHLIKTRGQQVTLRCSSQSGHNTVSWYQQALGQGPQFIFQYYREEENGRGNFPPRFSGLQFPNYSSELNVNALELDDSALYLCASSLAVTVANTGELFFGEGSRLTVL.

The chain carries TRBV27 and TRBJ1-1; D might be TRBD1 (5 bases). V was pared by 7 bases and J by 6 bases, with 18 bases between. Germline-derived CDR1 and CDR2 are MNHEY and SMNVEV (reference sequence). CDR3 length equals 14 residues. The CDR3 reads CASTGGARVAEAFF. The CDR3 DNA is TGTGCCAGCACCGGCGGAGCCAGGGTCGCTGAAGCTTTCTTT.

This clone was seen once. The gene calls are TRBV4-3 and TRBJ1-1; D might be TRBD1 (5 bases). Germline values: CDR1 LGHNA, CDR2 YSLEER. The germline V and J ends were trimmed by 8 bases and 5 bases, with 12 bases remaining between them. The CDR3 totals 12 residues. The CDR3 is CASGHLGTEAFF. For the CDR3, the DNA is TGCGCCAGCGGACATTTGGGGACTGAAGCTTTCTTT.

The J gene is TRBJ1-2, the V gene TRBV24-1, with TRBD1 identical over 9 bases. Trimming took 3 bases from V and 7 from J; bases not matched to a gene: 8. Germline V CDR1 and CDR2: KGHDR, SFDVKD. This CDR3 contains 15 residues. The CDR3 DNA is TGTGCCACCAGTGATCCTCGGACAGGGGAGACTGGCTACACCTTC. As protein: CATSDPRTGETGYTF.

The V and J genes are TRBV14 and TRBJ1-4; perhaps TRBD1 as D (5 bases). The CDR3 extends over 12 amino acids. Germline values: CDR1 SGHDN, CDR2 FVKESK. The V gene lost 0 bases and the J gene lost 11 bases, with 7 bases spanning the gap. Written as DNA, the CDR3 is TGTGCCAGCAGCCAAGAGAACAGGAAACTGTTTTTT. Protein product: CASSQENRKLFF.

This chain uses TRBV19 with TRBJ1-2; 8 bases fit TRBD1. This CDR3 contains 13 residues. V trimming: 10 bases; J trimming: 5 bases; junction bases outside the gene matches: 9. Germline V CDR1 and CDR2: LNHDA, SQIVND (reference sequence). The chain's CDR3 is CAIPRQGRYGYTF. In nucleotides, the CDR3 is TGTGCCATCCCTCGACAGGGGCGTTATGGCTACACCTTC.

The V call is TRBV29-1, the J call TRBJ1-1; D is perhaps TRBD1 (6 bases). The CDR3 is 11 amino acids. V lost 8 bases to trimming and J lost 8 bases, with 15 bases between them. Germline V gives CDR1 SQVTM, CDR2 ANQGSEA. CDR3 coding DNA: TGCAGCATTACGGACAGTCGAGAAGCTTTCTTT. It translates to CSITDSREAFF.

The V call is TRBV6-2 or TRBV6-3, the J call TRBJ2-3; the D call may be TRBD1 or TRBD2 (6 bases each). Germline V gene lookup returns CDR1 MNHEY and CDR2 SVGEGT. This CDR3 contains 18 residues. The V gene lost 5 bases and the J gene lost 0 bases, with 21 bases spanning the gap. CDR3: CASSPGALDGYSTDTQYF. CDR3 bases: TGTGCCAGCAGTCCGGGGGCCCTGGACGGCTATAGCACAGATACGCAGTATTTT.

The chain is built from TRBV5-1 and TRBJ2-5, with D tentatively TRBD1 (5 bases). Germline V gene data show CDR1 as SGHRS and CDR2 as YFSETQ. The germline V and J ends were trimmed by 3 bases and 1 base, with 10 bases remaining between them. The CDR3 sequence is 14 residues long. The CDR3 region has the DNA TGCGCCAGCAGCTCGACGACAGCCCAAGAGACCCAGTACTTC. Translating gives CASSSTTAQETQYF.